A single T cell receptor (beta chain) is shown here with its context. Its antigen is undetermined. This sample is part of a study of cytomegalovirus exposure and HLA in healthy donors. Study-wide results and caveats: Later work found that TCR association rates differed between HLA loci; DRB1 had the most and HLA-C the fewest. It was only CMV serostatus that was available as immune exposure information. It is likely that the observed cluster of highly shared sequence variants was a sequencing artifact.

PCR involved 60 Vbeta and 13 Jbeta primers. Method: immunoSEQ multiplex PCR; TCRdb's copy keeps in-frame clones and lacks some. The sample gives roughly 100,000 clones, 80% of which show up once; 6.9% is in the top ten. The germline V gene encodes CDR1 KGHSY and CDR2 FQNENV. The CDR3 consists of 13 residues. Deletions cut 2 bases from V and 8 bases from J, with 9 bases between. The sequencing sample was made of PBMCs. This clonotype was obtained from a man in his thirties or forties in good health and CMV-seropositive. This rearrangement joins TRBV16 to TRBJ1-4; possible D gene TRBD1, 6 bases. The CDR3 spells CASSQIDREKLFF. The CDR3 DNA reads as TGTGCCAGCAGCCAAATCGACAGGGAAAAACTGTTTTTT.